Following are 19 T cell receptor beta chains from one sample sequenced in a study of blood T cell repertoires in COVID-19. Measured with immunoSEQ multiplex PCR; TCRdb has only the in-frame clones, and not every one. The sample holds about 160,000 clones, 80% seen once. The sample comprised PBMCs or T cells enriched from blood (not recorded which). Receptors were obtained from a woman aged 55-69 years who had recovered from COVID-19.

Points on this clone: The sample has other DNA sequences that encode this CDR3 too. The chain employs TRBV24-1 and TRBJ2-3; 10 bases map to TRBD2. The CDR3 spans 16 residues. Germline trimming cut 4 bases from V and 1 base from J; bases unmatched to any gene: 4. The germline V gene encodes CDR1 KGHDR and CDR2 SFDVKD. CDR3 nucleotide sequence: TGTGCCACCAGTGACCCAACTAGCGGGGGCACAGATACGCAGTATTTT. As protein: CATSDPTSGGTDTQYF.

CDR3 sequence: CASSPGTDTQYF. The CDR3 DNA reads as TGTGCCAGCAGCCCTGGCACAGATACGCAGTATTTT. This chain connects TRBV27 to TRBJ2-3, with D unresolved. The CDR3 totals 12 residues. The V end was cut by 6 bases, the J end by 1 base, with 5 bases between. Germline V gene sequence: CDR1 MNHEY, CDR2 SMNVEV (reference sequence).

This clone was observed a handful of times. The chain recombines TRBV19 with TRBJ1-6, with TRBD1 matching 8 bases. In germline, CDR1 is LNHDA, CDR2 SQIVND (reference sequence). The J segment lost 9 bases and the V segment lost 8 bases, leaving 6 bases of the junction unmatched. The CDR3 is made up of 13 amino acids. CDR3 DNA: TGTGCCAGTTCGGACAGGGCGCCTTCACCCCTCCACTTT. This codes for CASSDRAPSPLHF.

V gene TRBV30 combines with J gene TRBJ1-6; 8 bases map to TRBD1. The CDR3 contains 14 residues. J lost 7 bases, V lost 5 bases, and 7 bases had no gene match. Germline CDR1 and CDR2: GTSNPN and SVGIG (reference sequence). The CDR3 region is CAWLGQGRNSPLHF. The CDR3 region has the DNA TGTGCCTGGCTAGGACAGGGTCGGAATTCACCCCTCCACTTT.

The rearrangement links TRBV5-4 to TRBJ1-6, with D perhaps matching TRBD1 (6 bases). V was cut by 3 bases and J by 0 bases, with 10 bases left in between. Germline values: CDR1 SGHNT, CDR2 YYREEE (reference sequence). There are 16 residues in the CDR3. The CDR3 DNA reads as TGTGCCAGCAGCTCGGGACAAAACTCCTATAATTCACCCCTCCACTTT. As protein: CASSSGQNSYNSPLHF.

CDR3 coding DNA: TGTGCCTGGAGTCGGGACATATACGAGCAGTACTTC. It codes for CAWSRDIYEQYF. The rearrangement joins TRBV30 to TRBJ2-7; a possible D gene is TRBD1 (6 bases). CDR1 is GTSNPN and CDR2 is SVGIG in the germline V gene (reference sequence). The CDR3 runs 12 residues. V dropped 2 bases and J dropped 4 bases, with 9 bases sitting between them.

This clone was seen a single time. The V gene is TRBV4-2, the J gene TRBJ2-7; D remains ambiguous. The germline V and J ends were trimmed by 1 base and 0 bases, with 4 bases remaining between them. The CDR3 is 13 residues long. CDR1 and CDR2 from the germline V gene are LGHNA and YNFKEQ. As DNA, the CDR3 is TGTGCCAGCAGCCAAGGGAGCTCCTACGAGCAGTACTTC. It yields the protein CASSQGSSYEQYF.

The chain links TRBV18 to TRBJ2-7, with a tentative D call TRBD1 (6 bases). The CDR3 runs 14 residues. In germline, CDR1 is KGHSH, CDR2 LQKENI. Deletions cut 5 bases from V and 5 bases from J, with 16 bases between. CDR3 bases: TGTGCCAGCTCATCCGCGCAAGACAGGCACGAGCAGTACTTC. Translating gives CASSSAQDRHEQYF.

Turning to this clone: One junction end disagrees with the germline gene, perhaps due to a read error. The V gene is TRBV6-4, the J gene TRBJ2-2; maybe TRBD2 (5 bases). CDR1 is MRHNA and CDR2 is SNTAGT in the germline V gene. This CDR3 has 14 amino acids. As DNA, the CDR3 is TGTGCCAGCAGGGACTCTGGAGAGTCCGGGGAGCTGTTTTTT. This encodes CASRDSGESGELFF.

V usage is TRBV7-9 and J usage is TRBJ1-1; TRBD1 aligns across 7 bases. From germline, CDR1 is SEHNR and CDR2 FQNEAQ (reference sequence). This CDR3 comprises 14 residues. Trimming at V came to 3 bases and at J to 0 bases, leaving 1 base not matched to a gene. The chain's CDR3 is CASSLDRMNTEAFF. The CDR3 DNA reads as TGTGCCAGCAGCTTGGACAGGATGAACACTGAAGCTTTCTTT.

The chain joins TRBV5-1 to TRBJ1-1, with a tentative D call TRBD1 (6 bases). This CDR3 is built from 14 residues. CDR1 is SGHRS, CDR2 YFSETQ, per germline. V lost 3 bases and J lost 4, with 13 bases in between. The CDR3 sequence is CASSWDTPGTEAFF. The CDR3 bases are TGCGCCAGCAGCTGGGACACCCCGGGCACTGAAGCTTTCTTT.

This chain joins TRBV6-5 and TRBJ1-3; D uncertain. CDR1 and CDR2 from the germline V gene are MNHEY and SVGAGI. V lost 7 bases and J 0 bases, leaving 4 bases between the germline ends. The CDR3 consists of 12 residues. CDR3 in amino acids: CASTSSGNTIYF. CDR3 in DNA: TGTGCCAGCACATCCTCTGGAAACACCATATATTTT.

This sequence joins TRBV19 and TRBJ2-6; unclear D gene. Germline CDR1 is LNHDA and CDR2 is SQIVND (reference sequence). V dropped 9 bases and J dropped 0 bases, with 6 bases sitting between them. CDR3 size: 13 residues. CDR3 in DNA: TGTGCCAGCGAGAGCTCTGGGGCCAACGTCCTGACTTTC. This gives the protein CASESSGANVLTF.

This clone was detected only a few times. This chain joins TRBV7-2 and TRBJ1-1; TRBD1 aligns across 11 bases. CDR1 and CDR2 from the germline V gene are SGHTA and FQGNSA. The CDR3 totals 15 residues. The junction had 3 bases not matched to a gene; V was cut back by 1 base and J by 5 bases. CDR3 amino acids: CASSLGGTGGTEAFF. CDR3 nucleotides: TGTGCCAGCAGCTTAGGGGGGACAGGGGGAACTGAAGCTTTCTTT.

This sequence joins TRBV6-5 and TRBJ1-5; tentative D call: TRBD1 (5 bases). CDR1 and CDR2 (germline): MNHEY, SVGAGI. The CDR3 covers 14 residues. The V end was cut by 4 bases, the J end by 5 bases, with 12 bases between. The CDR3 is CASSFGGTDQPQHF. The CDR3, as DNA: TGTGCCAGCAGTTTCGGGGGGACCGATCAGCCCCAGCATTTT.

This clone was recorded only once. This chain connects TRBV13 to TRBJ2-1; 8 positions match TRBD1. CDR3 length: 15 amino acids. The V gene end was trimmed by 8 bases and the J gene end by 5 bases; junction bases not matched to a gene: 11. Per germline, CDR1 PRHDT and CDR2 FYEKMQ (reference sequence). CDR3: CASAQGAFINNEQFF. In DNA, the CDR3 is TGTGCCAGCGCTCAGGGGGCCTTTATAAACAATGAGCAGTTCTTC.

This clone was recorded once. The rearrangement joins TRBV30 to TRBJ1-1, with D possibly TRBD1 on 5 matching bases. The CDR3 runs to 13 residues. The V gene lost 0 bases and the J gene lost 4 bases, with 9 bases spanning the gap. Germline V gene lookup returns CDR1 GTSNPN and CDR2 SVGIG (reference sequence). In DNA form, the CDR3 reads TGTGCCTGGAGTGTAGGGGTTCTCACTGAAGCTTTCTTT. Encoded protein: CAWSVGVLTEAFF.

V is TRBV18 and J is TRBJ2-3, with D uncertain. Germline CDR1 and CDR2: KGHSH and LQKENI. V was cut by 3 bases and J by 2 bases, with 12 bases left in between. CDR3 length: 15 amino acids. The CDR3 DNA reads TGTGCCAGCTCACCCCCGGTAACTACCACAGATACGCAGTATTTT. Protein: CASSPPVTTTDTQYF.

This clone was picked up a small number of times. The chain links TRBV5-6 to TRBJ1-2; D is ambiguous. The CDR3 runs to 14 residues. The germline V gene has CDR1 SGHDT and CDR2 YYEEEE. The V end was cut by 4 bases, the J end by 4 bases, with 14 bases between. CDR3 sequence: CASSPGFGGYGYTF. In DNA, the CDR3 is TGTGCCAGCAGCCCCGGCTTCGGCGGCTATGGCTACACCTTC.